The rows below give T cell receptor beta chains drawn from one sample of a study of blood T cell repertoires in COVID-19. The assay was immunoSEQ multiplex PCR, and TCRdb's table has in-frame clones only and misses some. The data hold about 120,000 clones, with around four fifths observed a single time. The sample comprised peripheral blood. All receptors come from a woman aged 40 to 50 with acute or convalescent COVID-19. Each CDR3 is given with its conserved first and last residue. A D gene is named only where the DNA matches it firmly. Where a row states a size, it is once, few, many or the class of an expanded clone; other rows omit it.

>NA|TRBD1|TRBV15|TRBJ1-2|16
CATSRGRTGERFGYTF
TGTGCCACCAGCAGGGGTCGGACAGGGGAGAGGTTTGGCTACACCTTC
>NA|TRBD1|TRBV9|TRBJ1-5|15
CAPRGGRGKNQPQHF
TGTGCCCCCAGAGGTGGCAGGGGGAAAAATCAGCCCCAGCATTTT
>NA|NA|TRBV4-1|TRBJ1-3|17
CASSQDAGGANKDTIYF
TGCGCCAGCAGCCAAGATGCCGGGGGGGCCAACAAGGACACCATATATTTT
>NA|NA|TRBV6-2/TRBV6-3|TRBJ1-2|15
CASSTSGQQVYGYTF
TGTGCCAGCAGTACCTCGGGACAACAAGTCTATGGCTACACCTTC
>NA|NA|TRBV19|TRBJ1-2|14
CASSIAQTNYGYTF
TGTGCCAGTAGTATCGCACAGACTAACTATGGCTACACCTTC
>once|TRBD1|TRBV4-1|TRBJ2-1|17
CASSQVQTGQGFDEQFF
TGCGCCAGCAGCCAAGTTCAAACGGGACAGGGTTTCGATGAGCAGTTCTTC
>NA|NA|TRBV9|TRBJ2-3|15
CASSVVQGGTDTQYF
TGTGCCAGCAGCGTAGTTCAGGGTGGCACAGATACGCAGTATTTT
>NA|TRBD1|TRBV30|TRBJ1-6|14
CAWDRQGPGSPLHF
TGTGCCTGGGATAGACAGGGGCCCGGGTCACCCCTCCACTTT
>NA|NA|TRBV30|TRBJ1-1|15
CAWSVRGGRPTEAFF
TGTGCCTGGAGTGTACGGGGGGGGCGGCCCACTGAAGCTTTCTTT
>NA|NA|TRBV9|TRBJ1-1|15
CASSTGFSSNTEAFF
TGTGCCAGCAGCACAGGGTTCTCTTCGAACACTGAAGCTTTCTTT
>NA|TRBD2|TRBV6-6|TRBJ2-1|17
CASSRTSGGASNNEQFF
TGTGCCAGCAGTCGGACTAGCGGGGGAGCCTCCAACAATGAGCAGTTCTTC
>NA|NA|TRBV24-1|TRBJ2-3|15
CATSDRRQGTDTQYF
TGTGCCACCAGTGACCGTCGACAGGGCACAGATACGCAGTATTTT
>many|NA|TRBV7-9|TRBJ1-4|15
CASSSPRGGVEKLFF
TGTGCCAGCAGCTCCCCGAGGGGGGGAGTCGAAAAACTGTTTTTT
>NA|NA|TRBV30|TRBJ1-1|14
CAWRGDFSSTEAFF
TGTGCCTGGAGGGGGGACTTCTCGAGCACTGAAGCTTTCTTT
>NA|NA|TRBV7-2|TRBJ2-2|14
CASSAQTTIGELFF
TGTGCCAGCAGCGCTCAAACGACAATCGGGGAGCTGTTTTTT
>NA|NA|TRBV6-6|TRBJ1-6|17
CASSPRGGGASNSPLHF
TGTGCCAGCAGTCCTCGAGGGGGGGGCGCGAGTAATTCACCCCTCCACTTT
>NA|TRBD1|TRBV27|TRBJ1-1|15
CASSSGQVLNTEAFF
TGTGCCAGCAGTTCAGGACAGGTCCTGAACACTGAAGCTTTCTTT
>NA|NA|TRBV9|TRBJ2-7|15
CASSVSSGHSYEQYF
TGTGCCAGCAGCGTATCGTCCGGACATTCCTACGAGCAGTACTTC
>NA|NA|TRBV9|TRBJ1-6|14
CASSVEGGASPLHF
TGTGCCAGCAGCGTAGAGGGAGGGGCGTCACCCCTCCACTTT
>NA|TRBD1|TRBV19|TRBJ1-5|15
CASSVTGGGDQPQHF
TGTGCCAGTAGTGTAACAGGGGGAGGAGATCAGCCCCAGCATTTT
>few|TRBD1|TRBV5-8|TRBJ2-2|15
CASSFRGLNTGELFF
TGTGCCAGCAGCTTCAGGGGGCTGAACACCGGGGAGCTGTTTTTT
>NA|NA|TRBV7-9|TRBJ2-5|15
CASSLVRARGETQYF
TGTGCCAGCAGCTTAGTGCGGGCCAGGGGTGAGACCCAGTACTTC
>NA|TRBD2|TRBV19|TRBJ2-1|15
CATGASGGPYNEQFF
TGTGCCACCGGGGCTAGCGGGGGACCCTACAATGAGCAGTTCTTC
>once|NA|TRBV6-5|TRBJ2-7|11
CASIHREEQYF
TGTGCCAGCATTCACAGGGAAGAGCAGTACTTC
>few|TRBD1|TRBV30|TRBJ2-5|15
CAWRPGQGFLETQYF
TGTGCCTGGAGACCGGGACAGGGCTTCTTAGAGACCCAGTACTTC
>NA|NA|TRBV9|TRBJ1-2|13
CASSVNMGPSYTF
TGTGCCAGCAGCGTTAACATGGGGCCTAGCTACACCTTC
>NA|TRBD2|TRBV3-1/TRBV3-2|TRBJ2-3|19
CASSQDPLRLAGVTDTQYF
TGTGCCAGCAGCCAAGATCCCCTCCGACTAGCGGGGGTCACAGATACGCAGTATTTT
>once|NA|TRBV30|TRBJ1-4|13
CACSGDTNEKLFF
TGTGCCTGTTCCGGGGATACTAATGAAAAACTGTTTTTT
>NA|NA|TRBV5-1|TRBJ1-3|14
CASSLGGSGNTIYF
TGCGCCAGCAGCTTGGGAGGGAGCGGAAACACCATATATTTT
>NA|NA|TRBV19|TRBJ1-2|13
CASSISPNYGYTF
TGTGCCAGTAGTATCTCTCCTAACTATGGCTACACCTTC
>NA|TRBD2|TRBV7-2|TRBJ2-3|15
CASSLNGGAPDTQYF
TGTGCCAGCAGCTTAAACGGGGGGGCCCCAGATACGCAGTATTTT
>NA|NA|TRBV5-1|TRBJ1-1|14
CASSLDSWATEAFF
TGCGCCAGCAGCTTGGATTCGTGGGCCACTGAAGCTTTCTTT
>once|NA|TRBV30|TRBJ1-5|13
CAWSQGSGQPQHF
TGTGCCTGGAGTCAGGGGTCCGGTCAGCCCCAGCATTTT
>NA|NA|TRBV3-1/TRBV3-2|TRBJ1-1|14
CASSQNGVAAKAFF
TGTGCCAGCAGCCAAAACGGGGTCGCGGCAAAAGCTTTCTTT
>NA|NA|TRBV6-5|TRBJ2-2|13
CASSSLRGGELFF
TGTGCCAGCAGCTCCCTTCGAGGCGGGGAGCTGTTTTTT
>once|TRBD2|TRBV2|TRBJ2-3|15
CASSVSGGTTDTQYF
TGTGCCAGCAGTGTTAGCGGGGGAACCACAGATACGCAGTATTTT
>NA|TRBD1|TRBV7-3|TRBJ1-1|15
CASSSANRGNTEAFF
TGTGCCAGCAGCTCCGCAAACAGGGGCAACACTGAAGCTTTCTTT
>NA|NA|TRBV27|TRBJ2-1|15
CASSPRGTIYNEQFF
TGTGCCAGCAGTCCCCGGGGGACGATTTACAATGAGCAGTTCTTC
>NA|NA|TRBV4-2|TRBJ1-1|15
CASSQGSSMNTEAFF
TGTGCCAGCAGCCAAGGGAGTAGTATGAACACTGAAGCTTTCTTT
>NA|NA|TRBV5-6|TRBJ2-7|14
CASSPTPAYYEQYF
TGTGCCAGCAGCCCGACACCAGCATACTACGAGCAGTACTTC
>few|TRBD1|TRBV30|TRBJ1-2|13
CAWSSGTGDGYTF
TGTGCCTGGAGTTCCGGGACAGGGGATGGCTACACCTTC
>NA|NA|TRBV12-2|TRBJ2-7|15
CASRLDELVSYEQYF
TGTGCAAGTCGCTTAGATGAGCTAGTTAGCTACGAGCAGTACTTC